The 21 T cell receptor beta chains below were found in one sample sequenced in a study of vaccination and CD4 T cells after COVID-19. As to treatment: roughly ten-day PBMC culture with coronavirus spike peptide pools or control peptides (ViraFEST assay). These receptors' targets are unknown. Researchers used the Oncomine TCR Beta short-read assay to sequence DNA from cultured CD4+ T cells. TCRdb itself ran the PCR reads through MiXCR, one entry per CDR3 protein. In the table there are roughly 20,000 distinct CDR3 sequences, 35% to 50% of which are singletons. This specimen was CD4+ T cells from blood, cultured in vitro, taken after SARS-CoV-2 vaccination. The receptors stem from a human donor who had recovered from COVID-19.

For the CDR3, the DNA is TGTGCCAGTAGTATAGACAGGGGGAAACTCTATGGCTACACCTTC. The encoded protein is CASSIDRGKLYGYTF. The rearrangement uses TRBV19 and TRBJ1-2; 7 bases line up with TRBD1. Germline V gene sequence: CDR1 LNHDA, CDR2 SQIVND (reference sequence). V lost 0 bases, J lost 4 bases, and 5 bases stayed unmatched. The CDR3 has 15 amino acids.

The chain employs TRBV7-6 and TRBJ2-3; D could derive from TRBD1 or TRBD2 (5 bases each). CDR3 length: 15 amino acids. The V end lost 1 base, the J end lost 2 bases, and 10 bases lay between the germline ends. The germline V gene encodes CDR1 SGHVS and CDR2 FNYEAQ. CDR3 amino acids: CASSLGDGLTDTQYF. CDR3 sequence (DNA): TGTGCCAGCAGCTTAGGGGACGGACTCACAGATACGCAGTATTTT.

The CDR3 nucleotides are TGTGCCAGCAGCAGATTTGGGGGGCAGAGCTCCTATAATTCACCCCTCCACTTT. Protein sequence: CASSRFGGQSSYNSPLHF. This rearrangement joins TRBV6-1 to TRBJ1-6, with a possible D match to TRBD1 (6 bases). The CDR3 consists of 18 residues. Germline V gives CDR1 MNHNS, CDR2 SASEGT. Trimming shortened V by 6 bases and J by 0 bases, and 18 bases separated the two germline ends.

This clonotype was detected only a few times. The gene calls are TRBV11-2 and TRBJ2-7; D is perhaps TRBD1 (5 bases). The CDR3 length is 13 residues. V was cut by 5 bases and J by 1 base, with 9 bases left in between. Germline V CDR1 and CDR2: SGHAT, FQNNGV. CDR3 DNA sequence: TGTGCCAGCAGCCCGACAGAATCCTACGAGCAGTACTTC. Translating gives CASSPTESYEQYF.

This clonotype was observed a handful of times. This rearrangement joins TRBV27 to TRBJ1-5; D is ambiguous. V lost 6 bases to trimming and J lost 7 bases, with 16 bases between them. Germline values: CDR1 MNHEY, CDR2 SMNVEV (reference sequence). This CDR3 comprises 14 residues. The CDR3 region has the DNA TGTGCCAGCAGCTGGTCGAGGGAGGGACAGCCCCAGCATTTT. Translated, it gives CASSWSREGQPQHF.

J is TRBJ2-3 and V is TRBV10-3; D tentatively fits TRBD1 or TRBD2 (5 bases each). This CDR3 is built from 13 residues. The V end lost 10 bases, the J end lost 1 base, and 12 bases lay between the germline ends. Germline CDR1 ENHRY, CDR2 SYGVKD. CDR3 bases: TGTGCCACCAGGGACCCCGGCACAGATACGCAGTATTTT. It specifies CATRDPGTDTQYF.

J is TRBJ2-1 and V is TRBV20-1; 10 bases match TRBD2. This CDR3 spans 15 amino acids. J was trimmed by 6 bases and V by 6 bases; bases with no gene match: 11. Germline V lookup: CDR1 DFQATT, CDR2 SNEGSKA (reference sequence). The CDR3 is CSAPLAGFMSNEQFF. The CDR3 bases are TGCAGTGCACCACTAGCGGGATTCATGAGCAATGAGCAGTTCTTC.

This chain uses TRBV28 with TRBJ1-2; the D gene is possibly TRBD1 (5 bases). V was cut by 8 bases and J by 4 bases, with 11 bases left in between. Germline V gene lookup returns CDR1 MDHEN and CDR2 SYDVKM. CDR3 length equals 12 residues. In DNA, the CDR3 is TGTGCCAGCGCGACAGTTCCCTATGGCTACACCTTC. Its protein is CASATVPYGYTF.

This chain joins TRBV11-1 and TRBJ2-2; no clear D gene. The CDR3 sequence is 15 residues long. Trimming removed 1 base from V and 9 bases from J, with 15 bases in between. Germline lookup yields CDR1 SGHAT and CDR2 FQDESV (reference sequence). CDR3 sequence reads: CASSLGPDTARELFF. Written as DNA, the CDR3 is TGTGCCAGCAGCTTAGGACCTGACACGGCCAGGGAGCTGTTTTTT. Complete variable domain (other parts from reference TRBV11-1 and TRBJ2-2): EAEVAQSPRYKITEKSQAVAFWCDPISGHATLYWYRQILGQGPELLVQFQDESVVDDSQLPKDRFSAERLKGVDSTLKIQPAELGDSAMYLCASSLGPDTARELFFGEGSRLTVL.

Remarks on this clonotype: Since the CDR3 does not end with the conserved phenylalanine or tryptophan, this likely comes from a read error. The chain employs TRBV7-2 and TRBJ2-7; 8 positions match TRBD2. V gave up 5 bases and J gave up 6 bases; unmatched junction bases: 12. There are 15 residues in the CDR3. Germline values: CDR1 SGHTA, CDR2 FQGNSA. The CDR3 spells CASSRSPGGQSEQYI. DNA for the CDR3: TGTGCCAGCAGCCGTTCCCCGGGGGGGCAGAGCGAGCAGTACATC.

This rearrangement joins TRBV20-1 to TRBJ2-1; tentatively, D is TRBD2 (6 bases). Trimming left V 6 bases short and J 10 bases short, with 25 bases between. Germline assignment: CDR1 DFQATT and CDR2 SNEGSKA (reference sequence). The CDR3 consists of 15 residues. The CDR3 protein is CSANPSEGEFLEQFF. The CDR3 nucleotides read TGCAGTGCCAACCCCTCGGAGGGCGAGTTTTTAGAGCAGTTCTTC.

The chain combines TRBV24-1 with TRBJ1-5, with D tentatively TRBD1 (6 bases). V lost 4 bases to trimming and J lost 7 bases, with 10 bases between them. This CDR3 region has 13 residues. Germline CDR1 and CDR2: KGHDR and SFDVKD. In DNA form, the CDR3 reads TGTGCCACCAGTGAGCAGGGGAGGCAGCCCCAGCATTTT. It codes for CATSEQGRQPQHF.

The chain uses TRBV10-3 and TRBJ1-6, with D perhaps TRBD1 (6 bases). Germline V lookup: CDR1 ENHRY, CDR2 SYGVKD. Trimming removed 6 bases from V and 8 bases from J, with 14 bases in between. CDR3 length equals 14 residues. The chain's CDR3 is CAISLKAGDSPLHF. Written as DNA, the CDR3 is TGTGCCATCAGCTTAAAGGCAGGGGATTCACCCCTCCACTTT.

This clonotype was found a few times. The chain recombines TRBV6-5 with TRBJ1-1; D uncertain. Germline values: CDR1 MNHEY, CDR2 SVGAGI. The CDR3 consists of 15 residues. V lost 2 bases, J lost 8 bases, and 18 bases lay in between. The CDR3 bases are TGTGCCAGCAGTTACGCGTTAGGGAGGCTCGGGGAAGCTTTCTTT. Protein sequence: CASSYALGRLGEAFF.

This rearrangement joins TRBV20-1 to TRBJ1-5, with D perhaps matching TRBD1 (6 bases). The CDR3 covers 16 residues. Trimming took off 0 bases at V and 0 bases at J, with 12 bases between the two ends. Germline V gene lookup returns CDR1 DFQATT and CDR2 SNEGSKA (reference sequence). The CDR3 nucleotides are TGCAGTGCTAGAGAACGGGGGGCGAGTAGCAATCAGCCCCAGCATTTT. Translated: CSARERGASSNQPQHF.

The rearrangement uses TRBV10-3 and TRBJ1-5; D unclear. The germline V gene encodes CDR1 ENHRY and CDR2 SYGVKD. This CDR3 is 13 amino acids long. Trimming stripped 5 bases from V and 0 bases from J, with 5 bases between. CDR3 bases: TGTGCCATCAGTCCCGATAGCAATCAGCCCCAGCATTTT. Its translation: CAISPDSNQPQHF.

The chain combines TRBV12-3 or TRBV12-4 with TRBJ1-1; the D is unclear. Trimming shortened V by 6 bases and J by 6 bases, and 23 bases separated the two germline ends. CDR3 length: 16 residues. The CDR3 reads CASSLDHSPRVPEAFF. The CDR3 DNA reads as TGTGCCAGCAGCCTGGACCATTCGCCCCGGGTCCCTGAAGCTTTCTTT.

The chain employs TRBV6-1 and TRBJ2-5, with 8 bases matching TRBD1. The V gene's germline CDR1 is MNHNS and CDR2 SASEGT. This CDR3 spans 14 amino acids. Losses at the gene ends were 6 bases for V and 5 bases for J; bases not matched to a gene: 8. The DNA for the CDR3 is TGTGCCAGCAGCCGGACAGGGTTCGGGGAGACCCAGTACTTC. This codes for CASSRTGFGETQYF.

V is TRBV19 and J is TRBJ1-1; no definite D call. CDR1 and CDR2 from the germline V gene are LNHDA and SQIVND (reference sequence). The CDR3 loop spans 14 amino acids. Trimming removed 6 bases at V and 5 bases at J, with 16 bases between. The CDR3 DNA sequence: TGTGCCAGTAGAGGAGGCAGAATGCGAACTGAAGCTTTCTTT. This codes for CASRGGRMRTEAFF.

In this sample, this clonotype turned up a few times. This chain connects TRBV27 to TRBJ2-3; 7 positions agree with TRBD2. Per the germline V gene, CDR1 is MNHEY and CDR2 is SMNVEV (reference sequence). Unmatched junction bases numbered 5, after V lost 4 bases and J lost 10 bases. The length of the CDR3 is 12 residues. The CDR3 DNA sequence: TGTGCCAGCAGTTCTAACCTAGCGGCGCAGTATTTT. Translating gives CASSSNLAAQYF.

CDR3 residues: CASRQRPGPLMNTEAFF. The CDR3 DNA reads as TGTGCCAGCAGACAAAGACCGGGACCACTGATGAACACTGAAGCTTTCTTT. The chain has TRBV6-1 and TRBJ1-1; a possible D gene is TRBD1 (5 bases). The germline gives CDR1 MNHNS, CDR2 SASEGT. Trimming left V 6 bases short and J 0 bases short, with 20 bases between. The CDR3 has 17 residues.